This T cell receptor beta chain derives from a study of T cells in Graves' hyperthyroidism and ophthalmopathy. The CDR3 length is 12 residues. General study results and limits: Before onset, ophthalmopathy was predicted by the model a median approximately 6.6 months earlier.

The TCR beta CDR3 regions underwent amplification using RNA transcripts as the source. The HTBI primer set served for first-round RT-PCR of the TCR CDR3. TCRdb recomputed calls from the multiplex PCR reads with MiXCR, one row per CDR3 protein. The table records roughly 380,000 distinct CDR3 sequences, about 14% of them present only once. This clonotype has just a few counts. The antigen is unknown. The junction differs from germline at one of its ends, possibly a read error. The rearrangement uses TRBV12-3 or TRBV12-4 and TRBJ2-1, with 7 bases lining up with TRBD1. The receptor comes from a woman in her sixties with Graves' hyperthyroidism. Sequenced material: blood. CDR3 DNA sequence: TGTGCCAGCAGATTAGGGGGCAGGGAGCAGTTCTTC. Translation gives CASRLGGREQFF.